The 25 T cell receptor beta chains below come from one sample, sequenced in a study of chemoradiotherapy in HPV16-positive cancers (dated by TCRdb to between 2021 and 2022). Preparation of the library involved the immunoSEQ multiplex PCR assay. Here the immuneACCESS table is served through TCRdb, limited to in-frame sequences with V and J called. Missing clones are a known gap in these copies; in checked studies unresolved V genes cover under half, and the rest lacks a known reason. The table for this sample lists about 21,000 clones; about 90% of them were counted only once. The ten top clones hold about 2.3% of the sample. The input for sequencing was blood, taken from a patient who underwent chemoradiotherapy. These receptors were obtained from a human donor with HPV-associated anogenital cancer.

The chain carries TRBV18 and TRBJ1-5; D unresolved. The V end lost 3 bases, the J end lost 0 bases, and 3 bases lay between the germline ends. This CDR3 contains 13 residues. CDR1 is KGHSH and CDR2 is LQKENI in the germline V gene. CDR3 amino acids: CASSPSSNQPQHF. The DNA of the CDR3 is TGTGCCAGCTCACCGAGTAGCAATCAGCCCCAGCATTTT.

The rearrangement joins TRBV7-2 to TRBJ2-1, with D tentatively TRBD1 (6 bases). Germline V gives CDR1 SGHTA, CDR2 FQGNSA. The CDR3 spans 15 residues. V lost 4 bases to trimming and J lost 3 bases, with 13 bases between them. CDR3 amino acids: CASSSSTGHYNEQFF. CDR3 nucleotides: TGTGCCAGCAGCTCTTCGACAGGACACTACAATGAGCAGTTCTTC.

The CDR3 loop reads CASSQVATGELFF. In DNA form, the CDR3 reads TGCGCCAGCAGCCAAGTCGCTACCGGGGAGCTGTTTTTT. The chain has TRBV4-3 and TRBJ2-2; D unclear. Germline lookup yields CDR1 LGHNA and CDR2 YSLEER. V was clipped by 1 base and J by 5 bases, with 5 bases between them. This CDR3 is 13 amino acids long.

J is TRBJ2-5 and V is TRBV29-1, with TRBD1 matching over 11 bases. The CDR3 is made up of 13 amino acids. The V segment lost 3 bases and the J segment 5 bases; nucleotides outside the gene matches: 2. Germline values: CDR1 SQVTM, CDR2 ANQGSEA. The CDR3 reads CSVEDRGPETQYF. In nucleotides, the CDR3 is TGCAGCGTTGAGGACAGGGGGCCGGAGACCCAGTACTTC. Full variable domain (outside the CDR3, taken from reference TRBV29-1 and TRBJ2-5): SAVISQKPSRDICQRGTSLTIQCQVDSQVTMMFWYRQQPGQSLTLIATANQGSEATYESGFVIDKFPISRPNLTFSTLTVSNMSPEDSSIYLCSVEDRGPETQYFGPGTRLLVL.

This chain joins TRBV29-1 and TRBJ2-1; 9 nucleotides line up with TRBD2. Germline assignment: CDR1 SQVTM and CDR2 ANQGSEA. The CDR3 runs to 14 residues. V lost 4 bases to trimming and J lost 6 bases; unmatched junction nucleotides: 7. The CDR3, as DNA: TGCAGCGTTGTATGGCTAGCGGGGTTCAATGAGCAGTTCTTC. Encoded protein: CSVVWLAGFNEQFF.

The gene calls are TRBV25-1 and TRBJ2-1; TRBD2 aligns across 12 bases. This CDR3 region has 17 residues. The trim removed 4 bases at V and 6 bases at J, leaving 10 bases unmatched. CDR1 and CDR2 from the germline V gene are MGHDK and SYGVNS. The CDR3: CASSGSLPSGRANEQFF. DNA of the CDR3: TGTGCCAGCAGTGGGTCCCTACCTAGCGGGAGGGCCAATGAGCAGTTCTTC.

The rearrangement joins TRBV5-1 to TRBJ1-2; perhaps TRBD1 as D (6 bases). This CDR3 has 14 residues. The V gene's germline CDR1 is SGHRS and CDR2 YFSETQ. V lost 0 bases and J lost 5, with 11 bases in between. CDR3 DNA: TGCGCCAGCAGCTTGGAGGGGGTGGAATATGGCTACACCTTC. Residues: CASSLEGVEYGYTF.

In DNA, the CDR3 is TGTGCCAGCAGTTACGTTGGCGGGAGGGAGACCCAGTACTTC. Protein sequence: CASSYVGGRETQYF. The chain employs TRBV6-5 and TRBJ2-5, with 8 bases that match TRBD2. This CDR3 has 14 amino acids. Germline-derived CDR1 and CDR2 are MNHEY and SVGAGI. Trimming took 2 bases from V and 5 from J; bases not matched to a gene: 4.

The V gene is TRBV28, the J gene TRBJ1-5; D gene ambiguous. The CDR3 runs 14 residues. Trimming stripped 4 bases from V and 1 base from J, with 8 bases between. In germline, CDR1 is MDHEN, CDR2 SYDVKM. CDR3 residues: CASSYRVSNQPQHF. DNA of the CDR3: TGTGCCAGCAGTTATAGGGTAAGCAATCAGCCCCAGCATTTT.

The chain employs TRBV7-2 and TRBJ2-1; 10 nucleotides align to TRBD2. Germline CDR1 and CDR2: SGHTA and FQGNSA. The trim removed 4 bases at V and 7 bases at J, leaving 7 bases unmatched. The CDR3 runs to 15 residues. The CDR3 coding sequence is TGTGCCAGCAGCTCCGAACTAGCGGGAATGAATGAGCAGTTCTTC. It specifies CASSSELAGMNEQFF.

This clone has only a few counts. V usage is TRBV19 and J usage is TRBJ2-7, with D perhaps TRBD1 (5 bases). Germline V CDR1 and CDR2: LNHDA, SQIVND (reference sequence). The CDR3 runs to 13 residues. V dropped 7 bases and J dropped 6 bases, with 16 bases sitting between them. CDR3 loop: CASNPGQGLEQYF. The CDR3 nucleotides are TGTGCCAGTAACCCCGGGCAGGGTCTCGAGCAGTACTTC.

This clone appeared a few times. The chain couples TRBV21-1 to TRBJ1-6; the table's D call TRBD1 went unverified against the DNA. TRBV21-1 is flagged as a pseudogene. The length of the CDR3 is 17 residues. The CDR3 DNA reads TGTGCCAGCAGCATTAGATCCGGGACAGGGGATAATTCACCCCTCCACTTT. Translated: CASSIRSGTGDNSPLHF.

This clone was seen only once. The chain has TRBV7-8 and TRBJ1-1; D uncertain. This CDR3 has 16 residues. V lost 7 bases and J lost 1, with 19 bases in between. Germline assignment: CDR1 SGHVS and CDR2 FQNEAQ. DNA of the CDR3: TGTGCCAGCATGGACGGTAGACCGAATAGGAACACTGAAGCTTTCTTT. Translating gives CASMDGRPNRNTEAFF. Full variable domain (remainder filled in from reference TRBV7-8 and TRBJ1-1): GAGVSQSPRYKVAKRGQDVALRCDPISGHVSLFWYQQALGQGPEFLTYFQNEAQLDKSGLPSDRFFAERPEGSVSTLKIQRTQQEDSAVYLCASMDGRPNRNTEAFFGQGTRLTVV.

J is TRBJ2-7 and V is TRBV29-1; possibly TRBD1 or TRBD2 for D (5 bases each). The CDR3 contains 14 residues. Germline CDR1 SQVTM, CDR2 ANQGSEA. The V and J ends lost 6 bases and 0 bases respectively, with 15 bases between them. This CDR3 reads CSVAARGVSYEQYF. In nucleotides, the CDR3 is TGCAGCGTCGCTGCGAGGGGCGTCTCCTACGAGCAGTACTTC.

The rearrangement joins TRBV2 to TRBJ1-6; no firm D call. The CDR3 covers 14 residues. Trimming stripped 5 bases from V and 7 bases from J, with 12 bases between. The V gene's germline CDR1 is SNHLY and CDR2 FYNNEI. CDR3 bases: TGTGCCAGCAGTCGGACTCCCGTCAATTCACCCCTCCACTTT. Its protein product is CASSRTPVNSPLHF.

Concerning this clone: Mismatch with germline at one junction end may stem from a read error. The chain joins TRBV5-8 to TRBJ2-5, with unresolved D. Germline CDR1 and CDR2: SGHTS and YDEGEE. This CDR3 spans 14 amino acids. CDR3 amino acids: CASNLGFYQETQYF. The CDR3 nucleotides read TGTGCCAGCAACTTGGGCTTCTACCAAGAGACCCAGTACTTC.

CDR3 loop: CASSTNRGSEKLFF. The DNA for the CDR3 is TGTGCCAGCAGTACCAACAGGGGATCTGAAAAACTGTTTTTT. This chain connects TRBV6-6 to TRBJ1-4; 7 bases agree with TRBD1. V was pared by 5 bases and J by 7 bases, with 7 bases of the junction left unmatched. The germline V gene encodes CDR1 MNHNY and CDR2 SVGAGI (reference sequence). The CDR3 consists of 14 residues.

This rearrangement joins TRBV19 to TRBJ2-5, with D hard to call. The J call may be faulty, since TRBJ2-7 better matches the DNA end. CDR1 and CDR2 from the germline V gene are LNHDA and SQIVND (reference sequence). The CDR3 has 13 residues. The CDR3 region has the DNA TGTGCCAGTAGTATCAAGGGCCCCTACGAGCAGTACTTC. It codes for CASSIKGPYEQYF.

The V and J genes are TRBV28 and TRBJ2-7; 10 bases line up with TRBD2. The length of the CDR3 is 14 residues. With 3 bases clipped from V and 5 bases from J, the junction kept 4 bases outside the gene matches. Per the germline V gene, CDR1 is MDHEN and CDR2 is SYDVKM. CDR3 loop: CASSFASGSNEQYF. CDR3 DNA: TGTGCCAGCAGTTTCGCTAGCGGGAGTAACGAGCAGTACTTC.

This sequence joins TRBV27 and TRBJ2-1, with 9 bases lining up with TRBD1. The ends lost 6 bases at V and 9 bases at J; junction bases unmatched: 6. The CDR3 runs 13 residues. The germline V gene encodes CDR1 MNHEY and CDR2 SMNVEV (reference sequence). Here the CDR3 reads CASRLQGAGEQFF. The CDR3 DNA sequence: TGTGCCAGCAGACTACAGGGGGCGGGTGAGCAGTTCTTC.

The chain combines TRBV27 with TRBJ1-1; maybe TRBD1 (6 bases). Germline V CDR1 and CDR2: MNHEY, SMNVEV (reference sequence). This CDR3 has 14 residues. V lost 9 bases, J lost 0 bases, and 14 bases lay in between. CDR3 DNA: TGTGCCAGTATAGGACAGTCGATGAACACTGAAGCTTTCTTT. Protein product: CASIGQSMNTEAFF.

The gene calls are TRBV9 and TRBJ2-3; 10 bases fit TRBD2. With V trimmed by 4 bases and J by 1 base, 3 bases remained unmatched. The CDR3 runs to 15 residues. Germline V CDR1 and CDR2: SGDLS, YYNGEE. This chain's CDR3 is CASSSAGGRTDTQYF. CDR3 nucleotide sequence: TGTGCCAGCAGCTCAGCGGGGGGGCGCACAGATACGCAGTATTTT.

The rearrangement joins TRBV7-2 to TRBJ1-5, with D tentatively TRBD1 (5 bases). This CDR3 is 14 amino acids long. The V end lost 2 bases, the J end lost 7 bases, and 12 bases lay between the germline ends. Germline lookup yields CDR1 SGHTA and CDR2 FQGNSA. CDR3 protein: CASSLKPGSQPQHF. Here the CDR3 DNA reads TGTGCCAGCAGCTTAAAGCCAGGGAGCCAGCCCCAGCATTTT.

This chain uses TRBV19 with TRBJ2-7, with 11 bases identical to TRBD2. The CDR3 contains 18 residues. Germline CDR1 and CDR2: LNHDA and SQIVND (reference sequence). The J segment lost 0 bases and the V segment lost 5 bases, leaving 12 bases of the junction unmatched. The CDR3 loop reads CASSPFGSSGGLSYEQYF. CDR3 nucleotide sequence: TGTGCCAGTAGTCCCTTCGGGTCTAGCGGGGGGCTCTCCTACGAGCAGTACTTC. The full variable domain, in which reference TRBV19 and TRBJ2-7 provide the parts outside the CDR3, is DGGITQSPKYLFRKEGQNVTLSCEQNLNHDAMYWYRQDPGQGLRLIYYSQIVNDFQKGDIAEGYSVSREKKESFPLTVTSAQKNPTAFYLCASSPFGSSGGLSYEQYFGPGTRLTVT.

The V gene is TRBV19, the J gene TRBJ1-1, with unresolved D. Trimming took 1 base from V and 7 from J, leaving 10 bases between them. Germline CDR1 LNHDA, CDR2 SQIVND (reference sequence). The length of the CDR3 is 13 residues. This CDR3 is CASSIAAEDEAFF. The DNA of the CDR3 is TGTGCCAGTAGTATAGCGGCAGAGGATGAAGCTTTCTTT.